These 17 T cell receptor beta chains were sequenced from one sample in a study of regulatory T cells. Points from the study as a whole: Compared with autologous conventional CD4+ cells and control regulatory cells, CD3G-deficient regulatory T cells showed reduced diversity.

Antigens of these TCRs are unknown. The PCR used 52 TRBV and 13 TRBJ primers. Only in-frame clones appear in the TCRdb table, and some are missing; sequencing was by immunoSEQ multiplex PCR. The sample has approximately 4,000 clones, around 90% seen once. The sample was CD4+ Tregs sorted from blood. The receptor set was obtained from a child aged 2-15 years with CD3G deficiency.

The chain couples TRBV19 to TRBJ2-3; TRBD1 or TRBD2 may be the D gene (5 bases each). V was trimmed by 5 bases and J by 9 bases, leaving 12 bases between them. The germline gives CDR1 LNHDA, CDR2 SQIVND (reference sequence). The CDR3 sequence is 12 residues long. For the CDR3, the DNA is TGTGCCAGTAGTGCACCGAGGGGCACGCAGTATTTT. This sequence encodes CASSAPRGTQYF.

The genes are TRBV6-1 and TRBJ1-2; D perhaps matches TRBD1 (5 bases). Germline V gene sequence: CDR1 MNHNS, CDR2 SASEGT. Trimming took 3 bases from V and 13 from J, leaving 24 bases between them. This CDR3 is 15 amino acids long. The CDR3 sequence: CASSDPRDSSREATF. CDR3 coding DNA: TGTGCCAGCAGTGACCCCCGAGACAGTTCTCGGGAGGCCACCTTC.

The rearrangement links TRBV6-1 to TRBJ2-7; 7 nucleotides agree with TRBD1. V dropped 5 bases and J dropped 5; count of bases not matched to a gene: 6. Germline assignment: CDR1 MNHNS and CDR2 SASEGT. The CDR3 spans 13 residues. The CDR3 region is CASSRRQGHEQYF. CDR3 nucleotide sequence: TGTGCCAGCAGTAGAAGACAGGGCCACGAGCAGTACTTC.

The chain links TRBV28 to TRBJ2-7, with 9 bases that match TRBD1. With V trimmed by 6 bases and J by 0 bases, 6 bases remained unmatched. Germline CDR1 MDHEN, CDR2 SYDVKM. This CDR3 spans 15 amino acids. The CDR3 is CASRGGQGSSYEQYF. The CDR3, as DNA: TGTGCCAGCAGAGGAGGACAGGGGAGCTCCTACGAGCAGTACTTC.

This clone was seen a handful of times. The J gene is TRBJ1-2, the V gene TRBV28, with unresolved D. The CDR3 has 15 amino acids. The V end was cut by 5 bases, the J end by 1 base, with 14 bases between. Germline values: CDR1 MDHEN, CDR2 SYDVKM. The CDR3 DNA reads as TGTGCCAGCAGTACACCGGGGTTGCATAACTATGGCTACACCTTC. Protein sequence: CASSTPGLHNYGYTF.

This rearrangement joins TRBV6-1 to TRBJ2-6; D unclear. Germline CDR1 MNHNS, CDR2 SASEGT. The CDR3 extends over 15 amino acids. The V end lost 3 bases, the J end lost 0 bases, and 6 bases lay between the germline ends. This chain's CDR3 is CASSESHSGANVLTF. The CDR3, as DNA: TGTGCCAGCAGTGAGTCCCACTCTGGGGCCAACGTCCTGACTTTC.

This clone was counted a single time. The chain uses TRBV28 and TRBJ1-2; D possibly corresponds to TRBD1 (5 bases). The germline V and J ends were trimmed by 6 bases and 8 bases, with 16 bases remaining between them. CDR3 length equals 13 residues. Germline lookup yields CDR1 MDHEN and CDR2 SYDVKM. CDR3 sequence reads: CASRAGHARGYTF. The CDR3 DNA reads TGTGCCAGCAGGGCCGGACATGCGAGGGGCTACACCTTC.

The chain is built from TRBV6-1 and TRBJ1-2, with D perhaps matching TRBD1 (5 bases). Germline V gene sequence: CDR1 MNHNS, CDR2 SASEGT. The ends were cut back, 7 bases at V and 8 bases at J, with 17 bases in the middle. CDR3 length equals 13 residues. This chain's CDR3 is CASILDSLGGYTF. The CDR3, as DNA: TGTGCCAGCATTCTAGACAGCTTGGGAGGCTACACCTTC.

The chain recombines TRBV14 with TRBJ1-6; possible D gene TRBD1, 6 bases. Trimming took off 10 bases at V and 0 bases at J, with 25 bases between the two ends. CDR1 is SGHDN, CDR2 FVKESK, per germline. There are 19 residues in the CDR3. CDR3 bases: TGTGCCATCCCCATAACAGGGCGCCTTGAAAGCTCCTATAATTCACCCCTCCACTTT. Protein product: CAIPITGRLESSYNSPLHF.

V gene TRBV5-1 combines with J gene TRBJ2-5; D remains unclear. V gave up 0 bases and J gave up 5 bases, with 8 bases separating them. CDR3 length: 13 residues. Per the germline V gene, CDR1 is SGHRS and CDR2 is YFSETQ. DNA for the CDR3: TGCGCCAGCAGCTTGGGGGGTCGGGAGACCCAGTACTTC. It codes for CASSLGGRETQYF.

For the CDR3, the DNA is TGCGCCAGCAGTCGAGGGGCAGGGGGCAGCTATGAGCAGTTCTTC. Encoded protein: CASSRGAGGSYEQFF. The chain has TRBV10-2 and TRBJ2-1; TRBD1 matches at 8 bases. J lost 8 bases, V lost 5 bases, and 11 bases had no gene match. CDR1 WSHSY and CDR2 SAAADI come from the germline V gene. The CDR3 has 15 amino acids.

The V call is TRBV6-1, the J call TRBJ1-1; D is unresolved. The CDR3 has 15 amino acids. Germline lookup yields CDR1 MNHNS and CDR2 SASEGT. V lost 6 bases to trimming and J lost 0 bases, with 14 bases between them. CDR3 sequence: CASRKGRTVNTEAFF. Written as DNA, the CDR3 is TGTGCCAGCAGGAAGGGCCGGACGGTGAACACTGAAGCTTTCTTT.

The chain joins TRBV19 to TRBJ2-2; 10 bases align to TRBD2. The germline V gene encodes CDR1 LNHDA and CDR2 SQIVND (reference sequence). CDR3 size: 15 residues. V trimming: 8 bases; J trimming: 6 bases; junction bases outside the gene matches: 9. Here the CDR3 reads CASGSGRAWSGELFF. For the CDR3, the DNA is TGTGCCAGTGGAAGCGGGAGGGCGTGGTCCGGGGAGCTGTTTTTT.

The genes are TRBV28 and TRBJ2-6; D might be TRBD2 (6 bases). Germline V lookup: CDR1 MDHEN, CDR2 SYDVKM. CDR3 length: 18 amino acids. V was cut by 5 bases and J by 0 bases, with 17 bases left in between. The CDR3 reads CASSKIPGLLSGANVLTF. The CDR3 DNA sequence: TGTGCCAGCAGTAAGATACCGGGACTCCTCTCTGGGGCCAACGTCCTGACTTTC.

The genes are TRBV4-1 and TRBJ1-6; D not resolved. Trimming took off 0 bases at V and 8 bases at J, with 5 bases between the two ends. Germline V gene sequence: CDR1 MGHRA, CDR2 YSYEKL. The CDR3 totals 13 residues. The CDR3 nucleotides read TGCGCCAGCAGCCAAGAATCGTATTCACCCCTCCACTTT. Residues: CASSQESYSPLHF.

The CDR3 here is CASSYARGRGTDTQYF. The CDR3 DNA sequence: TGTGCCAGCAGCTACGCCCGGGGGAGGGGCACAGATACGCAGTATTTT. The rearrangement uses TRBV7-9 and TRBJ2-3, with 7 bases aligning to TRBD2. The germline gives CDR1 SEHNR, CDR2 FQNEAQ (reference sequence). The CDR3 totals 16 residues. The V gene end was trimmed by 4 bases and the J gene end by 1 base; junction bases not matched to a gene: 8.

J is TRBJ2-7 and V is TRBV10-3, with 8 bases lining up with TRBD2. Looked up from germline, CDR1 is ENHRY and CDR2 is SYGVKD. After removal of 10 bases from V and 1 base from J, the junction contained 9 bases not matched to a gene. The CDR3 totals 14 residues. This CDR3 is CATRRLAGSYEQYF. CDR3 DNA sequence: TGTGCCACCCGCCGGCTAGCGGGTTCCTACGAGCAGTACTTC.